The source of this TCR beta chain is a study of T-cell reconstitution after alpha-beta-depleted transplantation in children. For TCRbeta, the library was prepared with unique molecular identifiers. TCRdb ran MiXCR on the PCR reads and lists one entry per CDR3 protein. The sample records roughly 500,000 distinct CDR3 sequences, about 30% being singletons. Germline CDR1 is MNHNY and CDR2 is SVGAGI (reference sequence). V was pared by 5 bases and J by 2 bases, with 6 bases of the junction left unmatched. The CDR3 sequence is 15 residues long. The chain carries TRBV6-6 and TRBJ1-1; 9 bases match TRBD1. This TCR came from a human donor who donated a stem cell graft to a child with aplastic anemia. The sample here was PBMCs from the stem cell graft donor, taken from the stem cell graft. CDR3 in amino acids: CASSGRQGGNTEAFF. The CDR3 DNA sequence: TGTGCCAGCAGTGGGCGACAGGGGGGTAACACTGAAGCTTTCTTT.